A selection of T cell receptor beta chains follows, all from one sample in a study of patients and donors after allogeneic stem cell transplantation. From the RT-PCR reads, TCRdb called clonotypes with MiXCR, one entry per CDR3 protein. The sample has some 200,000 distinct CDR3 sequences, approximately 41% seen once. Sequenced material: blood, either unsorted or a sorted T cell fraction (not recorded which). The receptors here all came from a human donor who was either an allogeneic HSCT recipient or a stem cell or donor lymphocyte infusion donor (not recorded which). It is not recorded whose cells these are; they may come from a transplant donor. Both conserved end residues are part of each CDR3. The D gene is left open where the match is weak. Rows give clone size only sometimes, using once, few, many, or a class for an expanded clone.

j_gene	abundance	d_gene	v_gene	CDR3aa	CDR3nt
TRBJ1-5	many	NA	TRBV5-1	CASSLDTGKGQPQHF	TGCGCCAGCAGCTTGGACACGGGTAAAGGGCAGCCCCAGCATTTT
TRBJ2-7	NA	TRBD2	TRBV3-1	CASSLDWSGSVYEQYF	TGTGCCAGCAGCCTGGATTGGAGCGGGAGTGTCTACGAGCAGTACTTC
TRBJ1-1	NA	TRBD1	TRBV4-3	CASSQTDRDTEAFF	TGCGCCAGCAGCCAGACAGACAGGGATACTGAAGCTTTCTTT
TRBJ1-5	NA	NA	TRBV6-6	CASSYADGQNQPQHF	TGTGCCAGCAGTTACGCTGACGGGCAAAATCAGCCCCAGCATTTT
TRBJ1-1	few	NA	TRBV21-1	CASSKRNSREAAFF	TGTGCCAGCAGCAAAAGGAACAGTCGAGAAGCGGCTTTCTTT
TRBJ2-3	few	TRBD2	TRBV20-1	CSATRWSSGRDTDTQYF	TGCAGTGCTACCCGTTGGTCTAGCGGGAGGGACACAGATACGCAGTATTTT
TRBJ2-1	NA	NA	TRBV7-9	CASSTEQFF	TGTGCCAGCAGCACTGAGCAGTTCTTC
TRBJ2-7	NA	NA	TRBV28	CASSPSGSYEQHF	TGTGCCAGCAGCCCCTCGGGGTCCTACGAGCAGCACTTC
TRBJ2-1	NA	TRBD1	TRBV7-2	CASSTSTGKDYNEQFF	TGTGCCAGCAGCACCTCGACAGGGAAGGACTACAATGAGCAGTTCTTC
TRBJ1-4	NA	NA	TRBV5-6	CASSFSGIDDEKLFF	TGTGCCAGCAGCTTTTCAGGGATCGACGATGAAAAACTGTTTTTT
TRBJ1-5	NA	NA	TRBV28	CASRTQGRSGQPQHF	TGTGCCAGCCGAACACAGGGCAGGTCTGGTCAGCCCCAGCATTTT
TRBJ1-2	NA	NA	TRBV11-2	CASRELTNYGYTF	TGTGCCAGCAGGGAACTCACTAACTATGGCTACACCTTC
TRBJ1-1	once	NA	TRBV4-3	CASSLRGDPGTEAFF	TGCGCGAGCAGCTTAAGAGGAGACCCGGGGACTGAAGCTTTCTTT
TRBJ1-2	few	TRBD1	TRBV12-3/TRBV12-4	CASSRQGPYSGYTF	TGTGCCAGCAGTCGACAGGGGCCGTACTCTGGCTACACCTTC
TRBJ1-1	few	NA	TRBV6-1	CASSEVPVTEAFF	TGTGCCAGCAGTGAGGTACCCGTCACTGAAGCTTTCTTT
TRBJ2-1	NA	TRBD2	TRBV7-8	CASSLVVTSGTYNEQFF	TGTGCCAGCAGCTTAGTTGTCACTAGCGGGACTTACAATGAGCAGTTCTTC
TRBJ1-1	NA	NA	TRBV7-9	CASSLLKDGPEAFF	TGTGCCAGCAGCTTATTAAAGGACGGGCCTGAAGCTTTCTTT
TRBJ2-7	NA	TRBD2	TRBV5-1	CASSQAGGFYEQYF	TGCGCCAGCAGCCAAGCGGGAGGATTTTACGAGCAGTACTTC